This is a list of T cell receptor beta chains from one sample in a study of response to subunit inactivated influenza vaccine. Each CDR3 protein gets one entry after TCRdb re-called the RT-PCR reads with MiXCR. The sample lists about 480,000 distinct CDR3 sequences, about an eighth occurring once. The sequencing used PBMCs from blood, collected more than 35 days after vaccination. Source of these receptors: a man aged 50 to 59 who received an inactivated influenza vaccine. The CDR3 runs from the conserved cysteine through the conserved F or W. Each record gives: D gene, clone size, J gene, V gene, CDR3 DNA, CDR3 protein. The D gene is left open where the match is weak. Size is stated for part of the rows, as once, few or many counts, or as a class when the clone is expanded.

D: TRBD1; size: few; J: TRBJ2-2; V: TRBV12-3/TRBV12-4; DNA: TGTGCCAGCAGAACGACAGGGATGGGACCCACCGGGGAGCTGTTTTTT; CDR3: CASRTTGMGPTGELFF
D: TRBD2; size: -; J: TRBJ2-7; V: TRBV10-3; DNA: TGTGCCATCACCGCTAGCGGGGGGGCCTTGAGGTACTTC; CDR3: CAITASGGALRYF
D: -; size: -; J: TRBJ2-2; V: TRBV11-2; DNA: TGTGCCAGCAGCTTAGGGACTGAGACCGGGGAGCTGTTTTTT; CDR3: CASSLGTETGELFF
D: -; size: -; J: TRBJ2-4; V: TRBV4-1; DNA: TGCGCCAGCAGCCAAGAAGGAAGCAGGACCGTAGCCAAAAACATTCAGTACTTC; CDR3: CASSQEGSRTVAKNIQYF
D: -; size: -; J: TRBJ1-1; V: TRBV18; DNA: TGTGCCAGCTCACCATCTAGGGGATGGACTGAAGCTTTCTTT; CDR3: CASSPSRGWTEAFF
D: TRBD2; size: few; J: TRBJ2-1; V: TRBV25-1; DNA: TGTGCCAGCAGGCAGGAGACTAGCATTGGGAATGAGCAGTTCTTC; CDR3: CASRQETSIGNEQFF
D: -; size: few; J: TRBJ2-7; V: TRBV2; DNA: TGTGCCAGCATCCTAAATGTCGCGGTAAACGAGCAGTACTTC; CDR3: CASILNVAVNEQYF
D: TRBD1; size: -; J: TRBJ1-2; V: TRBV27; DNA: TGTGCCAGCCGCCCCGCACAGGGGGCGGACTATGGCTACACCTTC; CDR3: CASRPAQGADYGYTF
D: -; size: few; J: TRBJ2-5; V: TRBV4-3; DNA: TGCGCCAGCAGCCAACGGAGCGGGTTGGGAGAGACCCAGTACTTC; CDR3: CASSQRSGLGETQYF
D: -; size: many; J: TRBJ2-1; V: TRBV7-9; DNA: TGTGCCAGCAGCCCAAAGGATGAGCAGTTCTTC; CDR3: CASSPKDEQFF
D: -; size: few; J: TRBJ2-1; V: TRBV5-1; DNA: TGCGCCAGCAGCTTGAGTCGGGGACATGGGAGTGAGCAGTTCTTC; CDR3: CASSLSRGHGSEQFF
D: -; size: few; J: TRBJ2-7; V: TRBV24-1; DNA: TGTGCCACCAGTGAAGGCCCAGGAACCTACGAGCAGTACTTC; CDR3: CATSEGPGTYEQYF
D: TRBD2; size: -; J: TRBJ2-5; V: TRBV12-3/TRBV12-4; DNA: TGTGCCAGCAACCGCGGGGGGGTAATGGAGACCCAGTACTTC; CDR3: CASNRGGVMETQYF
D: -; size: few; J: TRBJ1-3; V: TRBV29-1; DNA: TGCAGCGTTGAGGCGGCCGGGGAAGTGGCCATATATTTT; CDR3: CSVEAAGEVAIYF
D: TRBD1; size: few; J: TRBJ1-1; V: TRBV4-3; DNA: TGCGCCAGCAGCCTTCTGACAGGGGGAGAGACTGAAGCTTTCTTT; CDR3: CASSLLTGGETEAFF
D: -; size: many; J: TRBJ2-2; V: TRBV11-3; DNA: TGTGCCAGCAGCCCTACGGACCAACCTAACACCGGGGAGCTGTTTTTT; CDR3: CASSPTDQPNTGELFF
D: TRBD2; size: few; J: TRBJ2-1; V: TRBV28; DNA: TGTGCCAGCAGTTTCCACGGACTAGCGGGAGGGCCCGCTGCCTACAATGAGCAGTTCTTC; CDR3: CASSFHGLAGGPAAYNEQFF
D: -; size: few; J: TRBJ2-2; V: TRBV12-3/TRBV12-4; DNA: TGTGCCAGCTTCACCAGGACGAACACCGGGGAGCTGTTTTTT; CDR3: CASFTRTNTGELFF
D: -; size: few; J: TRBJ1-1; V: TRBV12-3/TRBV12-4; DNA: TGTGCCAGCAGTCCGACCCCGTCCATGAACACTGAAGCTTTCTTT; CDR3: CASSPTPSMNTEAFF
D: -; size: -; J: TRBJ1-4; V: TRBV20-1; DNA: TGCAGTGCTAGAGAGGGACGGAAGATTGAAAAACTGTTTTTT; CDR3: CSAREGRKIEKLFF
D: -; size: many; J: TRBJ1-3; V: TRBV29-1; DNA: TGCAGCGCCGGACAATCCGGAAACACCATATATTTT; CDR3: CSAGQSGNTIYF
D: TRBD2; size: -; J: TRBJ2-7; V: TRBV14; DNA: TGTGCCAGCAGCCAATGGGGGGGGGTAGAGGACTACGAGCAGTACTTC; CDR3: CASSQWGGVEDYEQYF
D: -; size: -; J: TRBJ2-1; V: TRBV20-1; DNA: TGCAGTGCTAGTCCTACAGCCAATGAGCAGTTCTTC; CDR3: CSASPTANEQFF
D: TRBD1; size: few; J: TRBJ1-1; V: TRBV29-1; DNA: TGCAGCGTTGAAGACACAGGGGGGACTGAAGCTTTCTTT; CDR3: CSVEDTGGTEAFF
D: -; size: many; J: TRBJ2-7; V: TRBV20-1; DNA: TGCAGTGCCGCCGGGACCACCTCCTACGAGCAGTACTTC; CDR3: CSAAGTTSYEQYF
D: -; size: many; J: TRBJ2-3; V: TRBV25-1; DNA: TGTGCCAGCGCCCCTTGGGGGACTAGCACAGATACGCAGTATTTT; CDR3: CASAPWGTSTDTQYF
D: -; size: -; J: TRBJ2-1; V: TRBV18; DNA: TGTGCCAGCTCACCTCTACAGGTCTCGAGCTCCTACAATGAGCAGTTCTTC; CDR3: CASSPLQVSSSYNEQFF
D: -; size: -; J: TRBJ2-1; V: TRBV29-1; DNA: TGCAGCGTTGAAGAAGGGACCCTCAGCTCCTACAATGAGCAGTTCTTC; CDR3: CSVEEGTLSSYNEQFF
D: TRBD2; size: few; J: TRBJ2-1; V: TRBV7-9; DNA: TGTGCCAGCAGCCCCGGAGGACTAGCGGTGGGGCAGTTCTTC; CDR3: CASSPGGLAVGQFF
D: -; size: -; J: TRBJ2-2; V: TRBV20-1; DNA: TGCAGTGCTAGAGATATGGCAGGGGCAAACACCGGGGAGCTGTTTTTT; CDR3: CSARDMAGANTGELFF
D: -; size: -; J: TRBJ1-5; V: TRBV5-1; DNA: TGCGCCAGCAGGGGGGACGTCAATCAGCCCCAGCATTTT; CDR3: CASRGDVNQPQHF
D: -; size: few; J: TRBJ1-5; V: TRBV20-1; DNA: TGCAGTGCTAGTGTGGAAGGACCCCAGCATTTT; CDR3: CSASVEGPQHF
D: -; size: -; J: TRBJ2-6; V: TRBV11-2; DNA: TGTGCCAGCAGCACCCGATCGGGACAAAGCTCTGGGGCCAACGTCCTGACTTTC; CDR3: CASSTRSGQSSGANVLTF
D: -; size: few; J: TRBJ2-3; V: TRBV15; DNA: TGTGCCACCAGCAGAGAGGGGGAAAGCACAGATACGCAGTATTTT; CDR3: CATSREGESTDTQYF
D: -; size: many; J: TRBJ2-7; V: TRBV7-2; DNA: TGTGCCAGCAGCTTAGCGAGGAACTACGAGCAGTACTTC; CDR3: CASSLARNYEQYF
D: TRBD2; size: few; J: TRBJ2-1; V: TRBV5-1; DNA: TGCGCCAGCAGCTTGGACGGGACTAGTCGTGAGCAGTTCTTC; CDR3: CASSLDGTSREQFF
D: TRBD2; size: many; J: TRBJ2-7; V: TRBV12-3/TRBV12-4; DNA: TGTGCCAGCAGCAAACAGGGACTAGGTTCCTACGAGCAGTACTTC; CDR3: CASSKQGLGSYEQYF
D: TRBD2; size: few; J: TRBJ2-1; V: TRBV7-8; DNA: TGTGCCAGCAGCGATGGACTAGCGGGGTTTAATGAGCAGTTCTTC; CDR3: CASSDGLAGFNEQFF
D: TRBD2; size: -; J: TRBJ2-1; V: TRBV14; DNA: TGTGCCAGCAGCCCGTTCCTAGCGGCATACAATGAGCAGTTCTTC; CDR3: CASSPFLAAYNEQFF
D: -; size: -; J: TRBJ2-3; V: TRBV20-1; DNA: TGCAGTGCTAGTCAGGGGCTCGCAGATACGCAGTATTTT; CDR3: CSASQGLADTQYF